This T cell receptor (beta chain) was sequenced for a study of monozygotic twins with inflammatory bowel disease. Blood samples of approximately 2.3 ml were drawn from every donor. From the 5' RACE reads, TCRdb lists one entry per CDR3 protein and no DNA. In total, the table holds hundreds of thousands of distinct CDR3 sequences. The sequencing input was blood. The source of this sequence is a human donor with ulcerative colitis or Crohn's disease, or a healthy co-twin of an affected twin (not recorded which).

This CDR3 is CATKTGLYNEQFF. This chain connects TRBV5-1 to TRBJ2-1. The CDR3 spans 13 residues. Germline lookup yields CDR1 SGHRS and CDR2 YFSETQ.